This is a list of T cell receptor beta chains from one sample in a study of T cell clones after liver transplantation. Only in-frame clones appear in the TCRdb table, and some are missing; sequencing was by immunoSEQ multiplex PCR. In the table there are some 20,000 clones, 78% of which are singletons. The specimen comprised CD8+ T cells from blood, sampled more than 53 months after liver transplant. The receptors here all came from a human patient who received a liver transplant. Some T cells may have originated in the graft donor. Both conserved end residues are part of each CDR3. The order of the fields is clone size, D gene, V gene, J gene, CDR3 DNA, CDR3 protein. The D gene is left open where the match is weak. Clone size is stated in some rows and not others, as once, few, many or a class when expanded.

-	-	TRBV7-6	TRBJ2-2	TGTGCCAGCAGCTTAAGTCTGACCGGGGAGCTGTTTTTT	CASSLSLTGELFF
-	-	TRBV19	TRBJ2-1	TGTGCCAGTAGTAGAACAAATGAGCAGTTCTTC	CASSRTNEQFF
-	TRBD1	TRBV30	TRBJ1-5	TGTGCCTGGAGTCCCGGGACAGGGGTTCGACAGCCCCAGCATTTT	CAWSPGTGVRQPQHF
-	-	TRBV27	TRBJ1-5	TGTGCCAGCAGTCCCGCGAATCAGCCCCAGCATTTT	CASSPANQPQHF
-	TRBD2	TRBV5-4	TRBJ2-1	TGTGCCAGCAGCGCCGCGGGGGGACTAGCGCAGAATGAGCAGTTCTTC	CASSAAGGLAQNEQFF
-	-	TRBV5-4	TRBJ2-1	TGTGCCAGCAGCCTAGGACGGACAGCTTATGGGAATGAGCAGTTCTTC	CASSLGRTAYGNEQFF
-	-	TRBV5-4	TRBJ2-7	TGTGCCAGCAGTTACTCCTACGAGCAGTACTTC	CASSYSYEQYF
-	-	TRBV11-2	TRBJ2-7	TGTGCCAGCAGCTTAGAGCCACAGGAACCCTACGAGCAGTACTTC	CASSLEPQEPYEQYF
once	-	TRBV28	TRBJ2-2	TGTGCCAGCAGTTTGAGGGTCACCGGGGAGCTGTTTTTT	CASSLRVTGELFF
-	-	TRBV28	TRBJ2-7	TGTGCCAGCAGTTTAGGACCGGGTCCCAGCTCCTACGAGCAGTACTTC	CASSLGPGPSSYEQYF
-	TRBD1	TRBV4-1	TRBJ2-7	TGCGCCAGCAGCCACGATCCGGGACAGGGAAACACCTACGAGCAGTACTTC	CASSHDPGQGNTYEQYF
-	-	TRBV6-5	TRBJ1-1	TGTGCCAGCAGTTACTCGTATGGCGGGGTAGCTTTCTTT	CASSYSYGGVAFF
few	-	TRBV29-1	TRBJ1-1	TGCAGCGTAACTTTGAACACTGAAGCTTTCTTT	CSVTLNTEAFF
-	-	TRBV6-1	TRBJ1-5	TGTGCCAGCAGCGGGGCAGGGACAAGCAATCAGCCCCAGCATTTT	CASSGAGTSNQPQHF
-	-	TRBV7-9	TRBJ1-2	TGTGCCAGCAGCTTAGGGGGCAGCTATGGCTACACCTTC	CASSLGGSYGYTF
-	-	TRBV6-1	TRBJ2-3	TGTGCCAGCAGTGAAGAGGGGTTATACGGCACAGATACGCAGTATTTT	CASSEEGLYGTDTQYF
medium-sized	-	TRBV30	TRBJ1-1	TGTGCCTGGCACGAGAACCGTAACACTGAAGCTTTCTTT	CAWHENRNTEAFF
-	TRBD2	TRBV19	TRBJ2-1	TGTGCCAGTAGTATGCCCCTAGCGGGGGGGTCTAGGAATGAGCAGTTCTTC	CASSMPLAGGSRNEQFF
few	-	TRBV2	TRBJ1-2	TGTGCCAGCAGTGAATCGCGGGGCTACACCTTC	CASSESRGYTF
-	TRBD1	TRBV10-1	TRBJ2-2	TGCGCCAGCAGGGTTACAGGGGGCTTTACCGGGGAGCTGTTTTTT	CASRVTGGFTGELFF
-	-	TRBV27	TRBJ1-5	TGTGCCAGCAGTTTGGGAATTACGGGTGGCAATCAGCCCCAGCATTTT	CASSLGITGGNQPQHF
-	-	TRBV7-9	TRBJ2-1	TGTGCCAGCAGCTTGGGCCAGATGTACAATGAGCAGTTCTTC	CASSLGQMYNEQFF
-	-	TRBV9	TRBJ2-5	TGTGCCAGCAGCGTAGGGGCTAGCCAAGAGACCCAGTACTTC	CASSVGASQETQYF
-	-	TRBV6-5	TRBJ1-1	TGTGCCAGCAGTTACTCGAATACCCCGAACACTGAAGCTTTCTTT	CASSYSNTPNTEAFF
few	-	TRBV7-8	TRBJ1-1	TGTGCCAGCACCCACGGGGGCACTGAAGCTTTCTTT	CASTHGGTEAFF
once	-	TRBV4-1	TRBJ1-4	TGCGCCAGCAGCCCGACAGTAAGTTTAGAAAAACTGTTTTTT	CASSPTVSLEKLFF
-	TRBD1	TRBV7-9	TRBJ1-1	TGTGCCAGCAGCCCCGGGACAGGGGTCACTGAAGCTTTCTTT	CASSPGTGVTEAFF
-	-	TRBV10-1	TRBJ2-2	TGCGCCAGCAGTGTAACCAGAACTACCGGGGAGCTGTTTTTT	CASSVTRTTGELFF
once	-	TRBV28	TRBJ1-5	TGTGCCAGCAGTTACCGACAGTTTAGCAATCAGCCCCAGCATTTT	CASSYRQFSNQPQHF
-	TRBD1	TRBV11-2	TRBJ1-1	TGTGCCAGCAGCTTGAGCAAATTACAGGGGTCGAACACTGAAGCTTTCTTT	CASSLSKLQGSNTEAFF
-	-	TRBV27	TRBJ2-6	TGTGCCAGCAGTTATCTAGGGGGTGCTGGGGCCAACGTCCTGACTTTC	CASSYLGGAGANVLTF
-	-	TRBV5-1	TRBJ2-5	TGCGCCAGCAGCTACCGTCACCAAGAGACCCAGTACTTC	CASSYRHQETQYF
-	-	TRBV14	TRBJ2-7	TGTGCCAGCAGCCAAACAGGGTTCAACGAGCAGTACTTC	CASSQTGFNEQYF
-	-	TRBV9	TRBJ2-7	TGTGCCAGCAGCGTACAGGGAAAGGACTACGAGCAGTACTTC	CASSVQGKDYEQYF
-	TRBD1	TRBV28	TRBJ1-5	TGTGCCAGCAGTGGGTGGGGACAGGGGAGCTATCAGCCCCAGCATTTT	CASSGWGQGSYQPQHF
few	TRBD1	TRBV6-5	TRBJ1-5	TGTGCCAGCGGTGACAGGGAGTATCAGCCCCAGCATTTT	CASGDREYQPQHF
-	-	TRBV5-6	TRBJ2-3	TGTGCCAGCAGCTTGGCCCGGCGGACTCAGACAGATACGCAGTATTTT	CASSLARRTQTDTQYF
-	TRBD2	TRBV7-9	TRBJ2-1	TGTGCCAGCAGCCAGTCACCGGGGGGGCATAATGAGCAGTTCTTC	CASSQSPGGHNEQFF
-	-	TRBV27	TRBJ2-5	TGTGCCAGCAGTTTGGGGGAGACCCAGTACTTC	CASSLGETQYF
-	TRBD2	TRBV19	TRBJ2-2	TGTGCCAGTAGTTTCCTAGCGGGGGCCACCGGGGAGCTGTTTTTT	CASSFLAGATGELFF
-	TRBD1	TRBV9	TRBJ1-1	TGTGCCAGCAGCGTAACTCCCTCAGGGGGCCTTGGAGGCACTGAAGCTTTCTTT	CASSVTPSGGLGGTEAFF
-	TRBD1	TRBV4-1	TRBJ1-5	TGCGCCAGCGCGGACCGGACAGGGGTTCAGCCCCAGCATTTT	CASADRTGVQPQHF
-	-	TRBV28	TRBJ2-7	TGTGCCAGCAAGGAACAGGGGAGGTACGAGCAGTACTTC	CASKEQGRYEQYF
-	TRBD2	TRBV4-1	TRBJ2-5	TGCGCCAGCAGCCGTCCGGGACTAGCGGCCCAAGAGACCCAGTACTTC	CASSRPGLAAQETQYF
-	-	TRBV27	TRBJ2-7	TGTGCCAGCAGCCTCCGGGACAATTACGAGCAGTACTTC	CASSLRDNYEQYF
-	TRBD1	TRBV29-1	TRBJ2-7	TGCAGCGTTGACGTGGGACAGGGCGGGCAGTACTTC	CSVDVGQGGQYF
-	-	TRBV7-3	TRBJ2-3	TGTGCCAGCAGCTTACATGGCGCAGATACGCAGTATTTT	CASSLHGADTQYF
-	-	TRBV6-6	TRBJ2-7	TGTGCCAGCAGTTACTCGGGAGGGGGCGAGCAGTACTTC	CASSYSGGGEQYF
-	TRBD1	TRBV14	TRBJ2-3	TGTGCCAGCAGCCCTGGACAGGGGGCGTCGCGGACCACAGATACGCAGTATTTT	CASSPGQGASRTTDTQYF
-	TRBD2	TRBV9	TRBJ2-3	TGTGCCAGCAGCCCAAGCATGGGACTAAACACAGATACGCAGTATTTT	CASSPSMGLNTDTQYF
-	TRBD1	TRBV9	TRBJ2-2	TGTGCCAGCAGCGGACAGGGGCTGAACACCGGGGAGCTGTTTTTT	CASSGQGLNTGELFF
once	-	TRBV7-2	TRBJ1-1	TGTGCCAGCAGCTTAGCGAGGGGCGGGGAGAGTTCGGACACTGAAGCTTTCTTT	CASSLARGGESSDTEAFF
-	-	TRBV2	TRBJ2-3	TGTGCCAGCAGCGAGGACTGGGCAGATACGCAGTATTTT	CASSEDWADTQYF